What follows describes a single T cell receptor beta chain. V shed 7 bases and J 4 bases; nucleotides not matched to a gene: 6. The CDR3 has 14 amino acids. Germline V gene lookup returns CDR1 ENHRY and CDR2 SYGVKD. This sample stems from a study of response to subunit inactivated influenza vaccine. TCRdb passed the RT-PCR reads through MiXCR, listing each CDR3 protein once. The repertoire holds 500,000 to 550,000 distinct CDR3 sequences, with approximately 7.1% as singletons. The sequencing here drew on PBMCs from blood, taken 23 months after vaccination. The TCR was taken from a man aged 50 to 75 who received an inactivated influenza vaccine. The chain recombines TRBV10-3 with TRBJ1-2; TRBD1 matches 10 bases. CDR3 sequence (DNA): TGTGCCATCACTCGGGACAGGGGAAGCTATGGCTACACCTTC. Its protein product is CAITRDRGSYGYTF.